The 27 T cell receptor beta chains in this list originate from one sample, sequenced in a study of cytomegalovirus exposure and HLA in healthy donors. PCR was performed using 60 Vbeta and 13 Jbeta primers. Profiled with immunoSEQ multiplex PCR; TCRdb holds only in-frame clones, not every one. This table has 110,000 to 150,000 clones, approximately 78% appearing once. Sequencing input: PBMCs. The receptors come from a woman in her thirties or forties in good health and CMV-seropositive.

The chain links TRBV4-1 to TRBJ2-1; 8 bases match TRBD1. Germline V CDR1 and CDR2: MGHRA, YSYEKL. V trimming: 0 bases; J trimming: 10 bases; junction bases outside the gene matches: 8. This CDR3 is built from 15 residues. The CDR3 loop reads CASSQENRGDREQFF. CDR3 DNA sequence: TGCGCCAGCAGCCAAGAGAACAGGGGGGACAGGGAGCAGTTCTTC.

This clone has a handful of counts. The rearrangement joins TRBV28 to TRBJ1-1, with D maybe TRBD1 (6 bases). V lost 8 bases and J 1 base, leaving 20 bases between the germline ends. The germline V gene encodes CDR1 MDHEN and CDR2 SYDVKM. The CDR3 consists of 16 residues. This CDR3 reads CASPPRGTWENTEAFF. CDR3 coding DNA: TGTGCCAGCCCGCCTAGGGGGACATGGGAGAACACTGAAGCTTTCTTT.

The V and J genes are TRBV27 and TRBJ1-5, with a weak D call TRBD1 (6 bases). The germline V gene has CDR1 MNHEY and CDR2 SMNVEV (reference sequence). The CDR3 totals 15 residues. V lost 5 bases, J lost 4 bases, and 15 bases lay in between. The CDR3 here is CASSTYRDVNQPQHF. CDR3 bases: TGTGCCAGCAGTACATACAGGGATGTGAATCAGCCCCAGCATTTT.

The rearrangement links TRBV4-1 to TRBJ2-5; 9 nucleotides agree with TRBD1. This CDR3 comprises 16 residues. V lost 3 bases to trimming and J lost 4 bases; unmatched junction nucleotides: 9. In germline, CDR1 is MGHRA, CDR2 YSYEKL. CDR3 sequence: CASSHVGQGPRETQYF. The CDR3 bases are TGCGCCAGCAGCCACGTTGGACAGGGGCCGAGAGAGACCCAGTACTTC.

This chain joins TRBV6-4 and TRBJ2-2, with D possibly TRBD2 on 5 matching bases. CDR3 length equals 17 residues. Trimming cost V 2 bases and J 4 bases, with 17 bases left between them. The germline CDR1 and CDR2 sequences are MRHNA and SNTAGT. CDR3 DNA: TGTGCCAGCAGTGACATGATTGTGGAGGATCTCACCGGGGAGCTGTTTTTT. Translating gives CASSDMIVEDLTGELFF.

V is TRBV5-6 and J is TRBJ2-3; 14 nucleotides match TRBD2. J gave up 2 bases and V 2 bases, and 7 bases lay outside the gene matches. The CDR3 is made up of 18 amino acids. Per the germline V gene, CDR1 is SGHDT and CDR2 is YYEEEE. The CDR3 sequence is CASSLGLAGGYSTDTQYF. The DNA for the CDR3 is TGTGCCAGCAGCTTAGGACTAGCGGGGGGCTATTCCACAGATACGCAGTATTTT. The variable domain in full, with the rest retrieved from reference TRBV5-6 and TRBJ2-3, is DAGVTQSPTHLIKTRGQQVTLRCSPKSGHDTVSWYQQALGQGPQFIFQYYEEEERQRGNFPDRFSGHQFPNYSSELNVNALLLGDSALYLCASSLGLAGGYSTDTQYFGPGTRLTVL.

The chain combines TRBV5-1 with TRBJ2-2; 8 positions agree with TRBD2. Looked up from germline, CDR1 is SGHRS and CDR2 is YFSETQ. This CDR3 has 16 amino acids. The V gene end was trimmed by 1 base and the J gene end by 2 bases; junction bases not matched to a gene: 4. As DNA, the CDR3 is TGCGCCAGCAGCTTGAGGCGGGGGGTTAACACCGGGGAGCTGTTTTTT. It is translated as CASSLRRGVNTGELFF.

This chain's CDR3 is CASSLARSDEQYF. The CDR3 DNA reads TGCGCCAGCAGCTTGGCCAGGTCAGACGAGCAGTACTTC. J is TRBJ2-5 and V is TRBV5-1; D remains unclear. TRBJ2-7 matches the DNA end more closely, so the J call is doubtful. CDR1 and CDR2 (germline): SGHRS, YFSETQ. The CDR3 has 13 residues.

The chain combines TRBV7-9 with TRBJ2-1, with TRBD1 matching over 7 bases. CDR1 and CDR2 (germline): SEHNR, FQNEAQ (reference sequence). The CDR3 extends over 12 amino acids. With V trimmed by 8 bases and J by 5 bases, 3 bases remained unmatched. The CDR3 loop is CASGQGDNEQFF. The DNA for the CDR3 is TGTGCCAGCGGGCAGGGGGACAATGAGCAGTTCTTC.

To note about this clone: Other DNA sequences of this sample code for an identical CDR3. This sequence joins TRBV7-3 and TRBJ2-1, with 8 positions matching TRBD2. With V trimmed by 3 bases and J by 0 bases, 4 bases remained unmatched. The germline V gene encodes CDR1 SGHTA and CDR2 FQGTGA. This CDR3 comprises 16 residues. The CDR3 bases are TGTGCCAGCAGCTTGGCCGGGACTAGCTCCTACAATGAGCAGTTCTTC. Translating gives CASSLAGTSSYNEQFF.

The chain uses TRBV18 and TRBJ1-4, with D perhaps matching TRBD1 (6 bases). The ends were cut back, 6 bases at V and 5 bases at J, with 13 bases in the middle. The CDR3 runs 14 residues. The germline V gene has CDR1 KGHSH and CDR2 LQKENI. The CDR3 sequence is CASSPGATNEKLFF. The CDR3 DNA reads TGTGCCAGCTCGCCAGGGGCTACCAATGAAAAACTGTTTTTT.

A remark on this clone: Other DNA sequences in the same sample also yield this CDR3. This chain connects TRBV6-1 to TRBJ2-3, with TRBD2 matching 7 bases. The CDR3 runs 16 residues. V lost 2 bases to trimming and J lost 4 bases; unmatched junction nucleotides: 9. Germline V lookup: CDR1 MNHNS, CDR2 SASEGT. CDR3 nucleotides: TGTGCCAGCAGTGAAAGGGTTAGCGGGTTGGCAGATACGCAGTATTTT. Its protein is CASSERVSGLADTQYF.

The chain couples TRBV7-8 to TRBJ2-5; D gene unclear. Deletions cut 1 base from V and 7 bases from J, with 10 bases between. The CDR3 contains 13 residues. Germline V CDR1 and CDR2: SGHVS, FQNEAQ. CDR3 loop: CASSLEPARTQYF. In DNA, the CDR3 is TGTGCCAGCAGCTTAGAGCCCGCAAGGACCCAGTACTTC.

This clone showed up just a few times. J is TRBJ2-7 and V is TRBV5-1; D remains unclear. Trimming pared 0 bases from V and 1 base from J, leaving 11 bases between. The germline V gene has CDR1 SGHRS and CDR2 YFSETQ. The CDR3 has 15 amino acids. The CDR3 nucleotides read TGCGCCAGCAGCTTGGTGTCCCCCGGTTCCTACGAGCAGTACTTC. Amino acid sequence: CASSLVSPGSYEQYF.

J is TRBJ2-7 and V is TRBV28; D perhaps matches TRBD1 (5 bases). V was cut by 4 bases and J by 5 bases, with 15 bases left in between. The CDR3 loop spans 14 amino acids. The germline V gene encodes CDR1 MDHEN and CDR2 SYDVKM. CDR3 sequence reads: CASSSGPRVHEQYF. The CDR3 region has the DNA TGTGCCAGCAGTTCAGGCCCCAGGGTCCACGAGCAGTACTTC. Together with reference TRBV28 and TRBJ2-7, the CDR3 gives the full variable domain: DVKVTQSSRYLVKRTGEKVFLECVQDMDHENMFWYRQDPGLGLRLIYFSYDVKMKEKGDIPEGYSVSREKKERFSLILESASTNQTSMYLCASSSGPRVHEQYFGPGTRLTVT.

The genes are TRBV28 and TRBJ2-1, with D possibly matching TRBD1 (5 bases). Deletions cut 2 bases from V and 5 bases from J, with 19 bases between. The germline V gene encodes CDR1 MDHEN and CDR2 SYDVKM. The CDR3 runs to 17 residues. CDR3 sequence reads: CASSLLPASGRDNEQFF. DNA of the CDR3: TGTGCCAGCAGTTTACTACCCGCGTCCGGCAGGGACAATGAGCAGTTCTTC.

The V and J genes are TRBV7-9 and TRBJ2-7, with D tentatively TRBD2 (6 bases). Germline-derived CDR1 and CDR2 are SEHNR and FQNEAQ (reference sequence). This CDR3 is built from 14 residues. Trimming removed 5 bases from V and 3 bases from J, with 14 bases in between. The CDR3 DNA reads TGTGCCAGCAGCCGAATTACCGGGGGCTACGAGCAGTACTTC. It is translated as CASSRITGGYEQYF.

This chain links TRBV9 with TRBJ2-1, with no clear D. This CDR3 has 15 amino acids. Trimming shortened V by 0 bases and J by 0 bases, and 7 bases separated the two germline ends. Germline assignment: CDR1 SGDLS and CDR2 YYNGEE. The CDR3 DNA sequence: TGTGCCAGCAGCGTAGACCCGGTCTCCTACAATGAGCAGTTCTTC. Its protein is CASSVDPVSYNEQFF. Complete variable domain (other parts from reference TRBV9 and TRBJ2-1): DSGVTQTPKHLITATGQRVTLRCSPRSGDLSVYWYQQSLDQGLQFLIQYYNGEERAKGNILERFSAQQFPDLHSELNLSSLELGDSALYFCASSVDPVSYNEQFFGPGTRLTVL.

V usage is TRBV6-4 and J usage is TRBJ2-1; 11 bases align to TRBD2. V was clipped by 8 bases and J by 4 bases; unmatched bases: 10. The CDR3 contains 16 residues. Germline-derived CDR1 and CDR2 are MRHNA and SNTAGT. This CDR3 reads CASSATSGNLYNEQFF. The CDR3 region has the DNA TGTGCCAGCTCGGCGACTAGCGGGAATCTGTACAATGAGCAGTTCTTC.

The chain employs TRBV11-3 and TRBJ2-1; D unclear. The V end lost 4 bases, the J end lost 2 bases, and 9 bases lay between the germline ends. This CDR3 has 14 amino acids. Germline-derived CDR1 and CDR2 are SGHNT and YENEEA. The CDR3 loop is CASSSPAAYNEQFF. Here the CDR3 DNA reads TGTGCCAGCAGCTCCCCCGCAGCCTACAATGAGCAGTTCTTC.

CDR3 nucleotides: TGCGCCAGCAGCCATCGACAGGGCGGCTACACCTTC. Translated: CASSHRQGGYTF. This chain connects TRBV4-3 to TRBJ1-2; 7 positions match TRBD1. From germline, CDR1 is LGHNA and CDR2 YSLEER. After removal of 3 bases from V and 8 bases from J, the junction contained 3 bases not matched to a gene. The CDR3 is 12 amino acids.

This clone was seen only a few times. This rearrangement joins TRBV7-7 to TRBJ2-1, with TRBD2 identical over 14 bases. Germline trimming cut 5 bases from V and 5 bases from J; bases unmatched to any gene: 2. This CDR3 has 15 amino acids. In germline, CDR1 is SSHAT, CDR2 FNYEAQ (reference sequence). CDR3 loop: CASSPTSGRDNEQFF. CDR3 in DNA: TGTGCCAGCAGCCCGACTAGCGGGAGGGACAATGAGCAGTTCTTC.

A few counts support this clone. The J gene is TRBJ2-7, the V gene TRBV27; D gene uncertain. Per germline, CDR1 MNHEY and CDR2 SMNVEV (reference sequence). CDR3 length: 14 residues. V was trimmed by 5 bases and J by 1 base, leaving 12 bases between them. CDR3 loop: CASSPTTYSYEQYF. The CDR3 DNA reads TGTGCCAGCAGTCCGACAACCTATTCCTACGAGCAGTACTTC.

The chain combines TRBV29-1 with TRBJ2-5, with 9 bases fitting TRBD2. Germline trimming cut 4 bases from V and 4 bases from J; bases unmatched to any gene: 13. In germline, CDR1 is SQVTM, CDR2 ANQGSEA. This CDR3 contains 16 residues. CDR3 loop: CSVVGLAGPTPETQYF. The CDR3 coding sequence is TGCAGCGTTGTAGGTCTAGCGGGACCTACCCCAGAGACCCAGTACTTC. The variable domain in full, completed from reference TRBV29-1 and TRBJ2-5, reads SAVISQKPSRDICQRGTSLTIQCQVDSQVTMMFWYRQQPGQSLTLIATANQGSEATYESGFVIDKFPISRPNLTFSTLTVSNMSPEDSSIYLCSVVGLAGPTPETQYFGPGTRLLVL.

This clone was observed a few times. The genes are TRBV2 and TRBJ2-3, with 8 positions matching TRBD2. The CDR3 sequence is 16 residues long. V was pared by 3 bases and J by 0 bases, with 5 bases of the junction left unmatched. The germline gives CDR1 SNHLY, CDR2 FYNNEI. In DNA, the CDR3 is TGTGCCAGCAGTGATTTAGCGGGGTCTAGCACAGATACGCAGTATTTT. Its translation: CASSDLAGSSTDTQYF.

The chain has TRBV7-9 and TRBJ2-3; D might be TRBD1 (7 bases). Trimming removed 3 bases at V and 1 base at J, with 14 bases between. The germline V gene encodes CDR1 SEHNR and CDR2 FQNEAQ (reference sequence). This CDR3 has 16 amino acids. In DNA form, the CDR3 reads TGTGCCAGCAGCTTGTGGGGGGACAGCGGCACAGATACGCAGTATTTT. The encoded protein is CASSLWGDSGTDTQYF.

The CDR3 nucleotides are TGTGCCAGCAGCATTGACAGGAAGAACACTGAAGCTTTCTTT. Translating gives CASSIDRKNTEAFF. The chain combines TRBV21-1 with TRBJ1-1; the table's D call, TRBD1, has no DNA check behind it. TRBV21-1 is annotated as a pseudogene. The CDR3 is 14 amino acids.